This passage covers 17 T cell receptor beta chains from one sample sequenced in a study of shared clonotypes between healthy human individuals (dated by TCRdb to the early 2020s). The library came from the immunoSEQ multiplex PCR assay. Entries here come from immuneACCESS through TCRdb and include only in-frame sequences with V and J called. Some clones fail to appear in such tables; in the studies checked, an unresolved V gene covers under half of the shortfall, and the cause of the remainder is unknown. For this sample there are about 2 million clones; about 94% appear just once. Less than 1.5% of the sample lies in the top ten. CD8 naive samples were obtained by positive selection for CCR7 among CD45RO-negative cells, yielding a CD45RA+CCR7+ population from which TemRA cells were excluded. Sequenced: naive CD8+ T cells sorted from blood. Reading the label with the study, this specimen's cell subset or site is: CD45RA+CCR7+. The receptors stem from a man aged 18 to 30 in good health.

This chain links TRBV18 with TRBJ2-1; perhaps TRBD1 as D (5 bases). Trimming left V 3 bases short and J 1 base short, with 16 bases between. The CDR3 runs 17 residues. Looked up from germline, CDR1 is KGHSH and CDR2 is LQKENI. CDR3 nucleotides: TGTGCCAGCTCACCTTCTTCAGGGCTGAGTTCCTACAATGAGCAGTTCTTC. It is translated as CASSPSSGLSSYNEQFF.

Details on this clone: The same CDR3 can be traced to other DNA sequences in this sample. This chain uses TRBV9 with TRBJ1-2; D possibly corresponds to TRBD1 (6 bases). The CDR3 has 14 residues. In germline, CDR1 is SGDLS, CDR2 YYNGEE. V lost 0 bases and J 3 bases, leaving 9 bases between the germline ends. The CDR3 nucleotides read TGTGCCAGCAGCGTAGGGGGGGCGGACTATGGCTACACCTTC. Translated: CASSVGGADYGYTF.

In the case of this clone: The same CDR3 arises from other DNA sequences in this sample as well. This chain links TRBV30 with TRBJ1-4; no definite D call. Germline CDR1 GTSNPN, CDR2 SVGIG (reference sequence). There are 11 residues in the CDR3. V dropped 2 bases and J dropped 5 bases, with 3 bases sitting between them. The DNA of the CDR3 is TGTGCCTGGAGTATAAATGAAAAACTGTTTTTT. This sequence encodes CAWSINEKLFF.

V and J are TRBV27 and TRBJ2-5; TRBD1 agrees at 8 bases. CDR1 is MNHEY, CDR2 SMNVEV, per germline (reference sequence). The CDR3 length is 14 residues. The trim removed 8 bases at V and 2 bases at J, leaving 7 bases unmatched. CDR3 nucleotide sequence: TGTGCCAGCGGACAGGGCGGAGGTCAAGAGACCCAGTACTTC. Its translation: CASGQGGGQETQYF.

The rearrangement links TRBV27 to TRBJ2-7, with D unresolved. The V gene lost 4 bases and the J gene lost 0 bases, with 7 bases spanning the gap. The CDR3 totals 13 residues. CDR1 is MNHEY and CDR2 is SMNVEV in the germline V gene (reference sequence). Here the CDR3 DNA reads TGTGCCAGCAGTTCGAGGAACTCCTACGAGCAGTACTTC. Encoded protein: CASSSRNSYEQYF.

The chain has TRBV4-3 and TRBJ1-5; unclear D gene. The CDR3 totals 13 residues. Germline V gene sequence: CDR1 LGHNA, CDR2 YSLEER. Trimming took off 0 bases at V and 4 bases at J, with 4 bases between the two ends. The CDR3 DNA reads TGCGCCAGCAGCCAAGACCCGAATCAGCCCCAGCATTTT. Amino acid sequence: CASSQDPNQPQHF.

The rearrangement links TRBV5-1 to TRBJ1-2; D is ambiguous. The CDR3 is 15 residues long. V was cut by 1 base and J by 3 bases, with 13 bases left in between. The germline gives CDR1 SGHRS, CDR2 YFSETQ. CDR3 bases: TGCGCCAGCAGCTTGTCTCCCGGGGATGACTATGGCTACACCTTC. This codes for CASSLSPGDDYGYTF.

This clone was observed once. The CDR3 here is CATRTRGGYTEAFF. The CDR3, as DNA: TGTGCCACCAGAACCCGGGGGGGGTACACTGAAGCTTTCTTT. J is TRBJ1-1 and V is TRBV15; a possible D gene is TRBD1 (5 bases). The CDR3 has 14 amino acids. Per the germline V gene, CDR1 is LNHNV and CDR2 is YYDKDF (reference sequence). V lost 6 bases, J lost 3 bases, and 14 bases lay in between.

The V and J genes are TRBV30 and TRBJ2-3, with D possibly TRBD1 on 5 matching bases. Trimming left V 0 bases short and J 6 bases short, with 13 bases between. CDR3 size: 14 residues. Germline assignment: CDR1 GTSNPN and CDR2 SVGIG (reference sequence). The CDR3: CAWSVDSVMDTQYF. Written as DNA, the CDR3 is TGTGCCTGGAGTGTTGACAGTGTCATGGATACGCAGTATTTT.

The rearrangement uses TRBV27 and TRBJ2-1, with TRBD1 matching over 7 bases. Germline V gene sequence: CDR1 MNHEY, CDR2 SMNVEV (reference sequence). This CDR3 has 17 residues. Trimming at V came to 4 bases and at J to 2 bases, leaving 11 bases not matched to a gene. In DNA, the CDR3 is TGTGCCAGCAGTTACGGACCCGGGACAGAAGCCTACAATGAGCAGTTCTTC. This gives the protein CASSYGPGTEAYNEQFF.

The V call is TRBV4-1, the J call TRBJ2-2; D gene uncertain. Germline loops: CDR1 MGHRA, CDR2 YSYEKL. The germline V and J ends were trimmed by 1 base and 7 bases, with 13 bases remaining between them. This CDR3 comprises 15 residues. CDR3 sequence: CASSQVGSGVGELFF. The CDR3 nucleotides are TGCGCCAGCAGCCAAGTGGGAAGTGGAGTCGGGGAGCTGTTTTTT.

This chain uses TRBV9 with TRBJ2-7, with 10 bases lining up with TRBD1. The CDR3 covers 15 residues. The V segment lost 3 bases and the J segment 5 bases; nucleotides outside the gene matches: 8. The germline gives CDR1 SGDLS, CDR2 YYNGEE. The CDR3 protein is CASSARTGGRDEQYF. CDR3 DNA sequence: TGTGCCAGCAGCGCGCGGACAGGGGGAAGGGACGAGCAGTACTTC.

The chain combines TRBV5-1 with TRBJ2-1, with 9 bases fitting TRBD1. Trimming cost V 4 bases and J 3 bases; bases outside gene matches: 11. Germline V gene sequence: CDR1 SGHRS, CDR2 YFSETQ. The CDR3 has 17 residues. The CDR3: CASSSSSGTGIYNEQFF. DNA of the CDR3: TGCGCCAGCAGCAGTTCTTCCGGGACAGGGATCTACAATGAGCAGTTCTTC. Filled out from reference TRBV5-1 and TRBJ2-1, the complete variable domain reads KAGVTQTPRYLIKTRGQQVTLSCSPISGHRSVSWYQQTPGQGLQFLFEYFSETQRNKGNFPGRFSGRQFSNSRSEMNVSTLELGDSALYLCASSSSSGTGIYNEQFFGPGTRLTVL.

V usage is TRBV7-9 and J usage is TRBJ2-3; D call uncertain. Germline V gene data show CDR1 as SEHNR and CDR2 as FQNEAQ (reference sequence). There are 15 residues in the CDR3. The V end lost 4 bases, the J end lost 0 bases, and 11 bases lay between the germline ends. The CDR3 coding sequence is TGTGCCAGCAGCTCCCCTTTAAGAAGCACAGATACGCAGTATTTT. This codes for CASSSPLRSTDTQYF.

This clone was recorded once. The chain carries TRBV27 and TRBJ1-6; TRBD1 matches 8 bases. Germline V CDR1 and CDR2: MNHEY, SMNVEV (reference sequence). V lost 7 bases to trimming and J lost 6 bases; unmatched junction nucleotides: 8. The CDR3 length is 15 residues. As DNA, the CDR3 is TGTGCCAGCAAGTTCGGACAGGGAAGTAATTCACCCCTCCACTTT. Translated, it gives CASKFGQGSNSPLHF.

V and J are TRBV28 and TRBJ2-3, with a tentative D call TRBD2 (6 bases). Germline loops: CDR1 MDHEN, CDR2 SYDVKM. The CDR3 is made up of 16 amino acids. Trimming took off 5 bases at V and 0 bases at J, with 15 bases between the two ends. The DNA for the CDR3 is TGTGCCAGCAGTCTCTCTCCCGCGGGGAGCACAGATACGCAGTATTTT. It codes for CASSLSPAGSTDTQYF.

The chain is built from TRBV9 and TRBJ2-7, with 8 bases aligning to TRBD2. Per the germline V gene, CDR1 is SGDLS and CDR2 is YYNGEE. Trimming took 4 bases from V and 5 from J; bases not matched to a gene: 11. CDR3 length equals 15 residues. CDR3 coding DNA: TGTGCCAGCAGCCCCGATCGGGGGGGGTCGAACGAGCAGTACTTC. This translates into CASSPDRGGSNEQYF.